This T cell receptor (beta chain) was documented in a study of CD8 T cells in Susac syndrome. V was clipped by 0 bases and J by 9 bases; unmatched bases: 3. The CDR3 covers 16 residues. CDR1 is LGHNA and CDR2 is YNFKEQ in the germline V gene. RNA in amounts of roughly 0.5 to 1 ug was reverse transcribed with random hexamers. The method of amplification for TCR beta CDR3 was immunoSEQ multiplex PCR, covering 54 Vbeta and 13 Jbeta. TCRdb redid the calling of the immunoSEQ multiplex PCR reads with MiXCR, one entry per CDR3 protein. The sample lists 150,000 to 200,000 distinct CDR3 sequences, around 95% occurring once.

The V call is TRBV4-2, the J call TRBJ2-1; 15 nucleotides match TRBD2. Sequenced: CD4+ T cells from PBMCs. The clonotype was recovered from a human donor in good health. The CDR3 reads CASSQDRTSGGVEQFF. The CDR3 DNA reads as TGTGCCAGCAGCCAAGACCGGACTAGCGGGGGGGTTGAGCAGTTCTTC.